The clone carrying this T cell receptor (beta chain) appeared a single time. What it binds is not known. This could be a read error, since a much larger clone is one nucleotide away. These data originate in a study of CD8+ T cells in alopecia areata. Study context: Twice daily, treated patients received 5 to 10 mg of oral tofacitinib. The duration of tofacitinib was 6 to 18 months, with 6 months off drug afterward. Study-wide points: TCR sharing was clearer in mice than between patients, perhaps partly owing to patient HLA diversity. Scalp clonality dropped significantly under tofacitinib, as did expanded CD8+ top-100 clones.

Extracted RNA was reverse transcribed into cDNA, the sequencing template. Profiling relied on immunoSEQ multiplex PCR, and the TCRdb table lists in-frame clones only, not all of them. Among about 260,000 clones listed, around 64% were seen once. Treatment specified: oral pan-JAK inhibitor, 5-10 mg twice daily. With V trimmed by 2 bases and J by 3 bases, 3 bases remained unmatched. Germline-derived CDR1 and CDR2 are SGHNT and YYREEE (reference sequence). The CDR3 loop spans 14 amino acids. This TCR came from a human donor with alopecia areata. The sample was CD4+ T cells sorted from blood, taken at week 52, from a patient treated with tofacitinib. This chain links TRBV5-4 with TRBJ2-5, with 8 bases identical to TRBD2. This CDR3 reads CASSLAGAEETQYF. The CDR3 nucleotides read TGTGCCAGCAGCTTAGCGGGGGCCGAAGAGACCCAGTACTTC. The whole variable domain, remainder taken from reference TRBV5-4 and TRBJ2-5, is ETGVTQSPTHLIKTRGQQVTLRCSSQSGHNTVSWYQQALGQGPQFIFQYYREEENGRGNFPPRFSGLQFPNYSSELNVNALELDDSALYLCASSLAGAEETQYFGPGTRLLVL.